The present entry profiles one T cell receptor beta chain with its context. The antigen remains unidentified. This sample stems from a study of OX40 agonist ivuxolimab in advanced cancers. Overall study findings and caveats: There were, on average, more expanded clones in CD8+ T cells than in CD4+.

V lost 4 bases to trimming and J lost 3 bases, with 18 bases between them. CDR3 length: 16 amino acids. The V gene's germline CDR1 is MGHRA and CDR2 YSYEKL. TCRdb's copy holds only in-frame clones and misses some; the assay was immunoSEQ multiplex PCR. The data show nearly 80,000 clones, roughly 94% seen once. V is TRBV4-1 and J is TRBJ1-1; D remains ambiguous. The receptor was isolated from an adult with an advanced solid tumor such as melanoma, head and neck, liver or kidney cancer. This sample comprised CD4+ or CD8+ T cells sorted from blood, obtained in a trial of the OX40 agonist ivuxolimab. CDR3 region: CASSPTHGRVDTEAFF. CDR3 DNA sequence: TGCGCCAGCAGCCCAACTCACGGCCGGGTGGACACTGAAGCTTTCTTT.